This T cell receptor beta chain was sequenced for a study of blood T cell repertoires in COVID-19. The assay was immunoSEQ multiplex PCR, and TCRdb's table has in-frame clones only and misses some. The table includes hundreds of thousands of clones, approximately 86% detected once. The V segment lost 5 bases and the J segment 3 bases; nucleotides outside the gene matches: 12. The CDR3 has 16 residues. Germline V gene data show CDR1 as MNHNY and CDR2 as SVGAGI (reference sequence). The chain uses TRBV6-6 and TRBJ1-1, with 7 bases matching TRBD1. The TCR comes from a woman in her 30s who had been exposed to COVID-19. Sequencing input: PBMCs or T cells enriched from blood (not recorded which). The CDR3 is CASSRTLTGSDTEAFF. CDR3 nucleotides: TGTGCCAGCAGTCGAACCTTGACAGGGTCGGACACTGAAGCTTTCTTT.